This TCR beta chain derives from a study of control samples from healthy donors and cancer patients. Between the trimmed V and J ends, which lost 4 bases and 0 bases, there was a span of 19 bases. This CDR3 is built from 17 residues. Germline V lookup: CDR1 SGHNT, CDR2 YENEEA. The table came from immunoSEQ multiplex PCR; TCRdb's copy has only in-frame clones and leaves some out. The repertoire holds some 110,000 clones, with around four fifths as singletons. The chain has TRBV11-3 and TRBJ2-7; no definite D call. The sequence was collected from a woman in her forties or fifties in good health. The sequenced sample was blood. CDR3 sequence: CASSSQRLPPFSYEQYF. The CDR3, as DNA: TGTGCCAGCAGCTCCCAAAGGCTGCCACCTTTCTCCTACGAGCAGTACTTC.